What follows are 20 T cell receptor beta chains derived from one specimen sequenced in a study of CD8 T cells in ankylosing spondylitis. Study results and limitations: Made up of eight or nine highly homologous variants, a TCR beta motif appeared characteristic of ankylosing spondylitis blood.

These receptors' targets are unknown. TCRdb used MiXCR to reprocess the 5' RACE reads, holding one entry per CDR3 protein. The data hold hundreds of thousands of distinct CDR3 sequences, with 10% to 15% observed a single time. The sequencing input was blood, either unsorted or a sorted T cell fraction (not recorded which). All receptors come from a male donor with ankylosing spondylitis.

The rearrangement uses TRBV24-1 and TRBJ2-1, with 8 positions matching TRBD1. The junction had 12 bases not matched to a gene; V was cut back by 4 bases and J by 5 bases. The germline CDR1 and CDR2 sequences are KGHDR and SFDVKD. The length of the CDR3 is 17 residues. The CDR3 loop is CATSERPGGAFNNEQFF. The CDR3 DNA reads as TGTGCCACCAGTGAACGTCCAGGGGGCGCTTTTAACAATGAGCAGTTCTTC.

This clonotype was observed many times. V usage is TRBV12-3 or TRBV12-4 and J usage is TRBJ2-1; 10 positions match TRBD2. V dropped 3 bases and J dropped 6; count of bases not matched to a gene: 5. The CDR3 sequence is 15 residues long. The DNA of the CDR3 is TGTGCCAGCAGTTTCCAGCGGGGGGGCATCAATGAGCAGTTCTTC. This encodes CASSFQRGGINEQFF.

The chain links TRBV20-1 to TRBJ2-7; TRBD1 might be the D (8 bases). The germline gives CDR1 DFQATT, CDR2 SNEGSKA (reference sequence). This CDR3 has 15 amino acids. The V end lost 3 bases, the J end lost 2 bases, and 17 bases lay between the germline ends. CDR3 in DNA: TGCAGTGCTAGGGCCAGGGGGCGGGGGCCCTACGAGCAGTACTTC. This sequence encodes CSARARGRGPYEQYF.

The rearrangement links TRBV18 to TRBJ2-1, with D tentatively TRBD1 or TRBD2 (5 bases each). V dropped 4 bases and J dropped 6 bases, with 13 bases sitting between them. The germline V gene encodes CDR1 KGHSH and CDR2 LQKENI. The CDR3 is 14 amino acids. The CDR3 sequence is CASSLPGTANEQFF. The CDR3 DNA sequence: TGTGCCAGCTCACTACCCGGGACCGCCAATGAGCAGTTCTTC.

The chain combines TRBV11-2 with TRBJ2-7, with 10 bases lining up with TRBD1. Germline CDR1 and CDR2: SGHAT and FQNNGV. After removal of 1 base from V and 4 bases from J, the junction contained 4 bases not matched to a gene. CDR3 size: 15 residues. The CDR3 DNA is TGTGCCAGCAGCTTAGGGACAGGGGGTTGGTACGAGCAGTACTTC. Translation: CASSLGTGGWYEQYF. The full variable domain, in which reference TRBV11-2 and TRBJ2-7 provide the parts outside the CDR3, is EAGVAQSPRYKIIEKRQSVAFWCNPISGHATLYWYQQILGQGPKLLIQFQNNGVVDDSQLPKDRFSAERLKGVDSTLKIQPAKLEDSAVYLCASSLGTGGWYEQYFGPGTRLTVT.

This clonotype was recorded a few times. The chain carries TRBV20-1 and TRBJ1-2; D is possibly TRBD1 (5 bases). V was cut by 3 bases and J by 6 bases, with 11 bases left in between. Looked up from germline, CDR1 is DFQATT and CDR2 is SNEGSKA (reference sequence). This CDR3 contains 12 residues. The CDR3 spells CSASATEDGYTF. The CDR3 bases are TGCAGTGCTAGTGCGACAGAAGATGGCTACACCTTC.

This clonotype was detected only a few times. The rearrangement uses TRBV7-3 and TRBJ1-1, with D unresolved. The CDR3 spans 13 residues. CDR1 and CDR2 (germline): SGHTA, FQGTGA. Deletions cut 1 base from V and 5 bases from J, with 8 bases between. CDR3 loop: CASSLIEGTEAFF. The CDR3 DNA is TGTGCCAGCAGCTTAATAGAAGGGACTGAAGCTTTCTTT. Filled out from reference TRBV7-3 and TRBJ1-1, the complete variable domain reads GAGVSQTPSNKVTEKGKYVELRCDPISGHTALYWYRQSLGQGPEFLIYFQGTGAADDSGLPNDRFFAVRPEGSVSTLKIQRTERGDSAVYLCASSLIEGTEAFFGQGTRLTVV.

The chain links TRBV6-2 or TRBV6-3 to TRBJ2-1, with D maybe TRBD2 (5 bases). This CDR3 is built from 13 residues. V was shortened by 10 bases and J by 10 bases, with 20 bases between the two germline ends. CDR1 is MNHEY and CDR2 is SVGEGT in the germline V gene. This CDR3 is CATLETGSYEQFF. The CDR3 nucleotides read TGTGCCACCTTAGAGACGGGGTCTTACGAGCAGTTCTTC.

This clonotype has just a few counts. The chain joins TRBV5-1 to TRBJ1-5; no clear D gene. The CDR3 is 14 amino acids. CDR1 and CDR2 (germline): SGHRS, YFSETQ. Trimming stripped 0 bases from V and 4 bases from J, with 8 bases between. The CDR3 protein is CASSLDRQNQPQHF. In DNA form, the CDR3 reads TGCGCCAGCAGCTTGGACAGACAAAATCAGCCCCAGCATTTT.

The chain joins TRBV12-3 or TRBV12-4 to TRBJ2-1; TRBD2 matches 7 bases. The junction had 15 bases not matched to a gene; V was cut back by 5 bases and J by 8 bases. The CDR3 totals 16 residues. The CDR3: CASSPPWTSNIDEQFF. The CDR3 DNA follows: TGTGCCAGCAGTCCCCCATGGACTAGTAATATAGATGAGCAGTTCTTC.

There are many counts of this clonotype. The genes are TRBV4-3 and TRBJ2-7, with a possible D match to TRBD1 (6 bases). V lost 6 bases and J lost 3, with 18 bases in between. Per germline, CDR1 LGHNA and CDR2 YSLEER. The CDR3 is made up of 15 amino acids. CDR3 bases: TGCGCCAGCAGTCGCGACCCCAGCAGGGGCTACGAGCAGTACTTC. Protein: CASSRDPSRGYEQYF.

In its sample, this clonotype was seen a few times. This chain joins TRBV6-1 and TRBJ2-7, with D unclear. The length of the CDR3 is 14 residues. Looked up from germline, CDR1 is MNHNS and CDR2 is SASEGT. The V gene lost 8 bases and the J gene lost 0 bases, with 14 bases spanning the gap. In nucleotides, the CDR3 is TGTGCCAGCGGGGTATCCTGGGGCTCCTACGAGCAGTACTTC. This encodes CASGVSWGSYEQYF.

The CDR3 bases are TGTGCCAGCAGTTTCAGGTGGGCACGGCGGCAGGGGGCAGGTAGCAATCAGCCCCAGCATTTT. This translates into CASSFRWARRQGAGSNQPQHF. V usage is TRBV28 and J usage is TRBJ1-5, with 8 nucleotides matching TRBD1. Germline V lookup: CDR1 MDHEN, CDR2 SYDVKM. The CDR3 consists of 21 residues. V lost 3 bases and J lost 0; bases outside the gene matches: 19.

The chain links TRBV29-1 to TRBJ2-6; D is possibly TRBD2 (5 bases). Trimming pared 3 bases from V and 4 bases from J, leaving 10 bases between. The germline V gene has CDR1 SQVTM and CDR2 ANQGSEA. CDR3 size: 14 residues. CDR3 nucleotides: TGCAGCGTTGATCCCGGACTGGGGGCCAACGTCCTGACTTTC. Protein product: CSVDPGLGANVLTF.

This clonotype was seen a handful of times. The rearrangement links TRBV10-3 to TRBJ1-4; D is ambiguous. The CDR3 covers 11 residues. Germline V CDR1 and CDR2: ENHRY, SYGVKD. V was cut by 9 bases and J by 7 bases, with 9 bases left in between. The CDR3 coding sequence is TGTGCCATAGGGATGGCTGAAAAACTGTTTTTT. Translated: CAIGMAEKLFF.

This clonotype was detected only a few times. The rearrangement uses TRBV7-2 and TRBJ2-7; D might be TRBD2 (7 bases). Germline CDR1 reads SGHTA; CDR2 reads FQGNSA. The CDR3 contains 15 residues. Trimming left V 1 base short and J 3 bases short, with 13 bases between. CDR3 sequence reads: CASSLDRGGIYEQYF. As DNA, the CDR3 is TGTGCCAGCAGCTTAGATAGGGGGGGCATCTACGAGCAGTACTTC.

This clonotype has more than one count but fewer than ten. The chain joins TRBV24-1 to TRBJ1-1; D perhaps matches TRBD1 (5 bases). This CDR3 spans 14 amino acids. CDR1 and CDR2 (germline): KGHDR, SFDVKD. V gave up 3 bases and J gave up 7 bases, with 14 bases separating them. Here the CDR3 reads CATSDANRPYEAFF. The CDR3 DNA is TGTGCCACCAGTGATGCAAACAGGCCCTATGAAGCTTTCTTT.

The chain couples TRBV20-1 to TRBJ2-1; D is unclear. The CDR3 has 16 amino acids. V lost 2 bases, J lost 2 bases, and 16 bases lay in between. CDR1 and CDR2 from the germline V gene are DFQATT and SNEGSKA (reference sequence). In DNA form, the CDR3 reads TGCAGTGCTAGAACGCCAAGGAGAGGCGCCTACAATGAGCAGTTCTTC. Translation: CSARTPRRGAYNEQFF.

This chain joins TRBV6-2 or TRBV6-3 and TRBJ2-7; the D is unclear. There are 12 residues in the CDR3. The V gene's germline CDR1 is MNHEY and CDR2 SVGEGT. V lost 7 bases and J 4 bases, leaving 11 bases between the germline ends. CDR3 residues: CASTSRQYEQYF. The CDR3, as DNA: TGTGCCAGCACTTCGCGGCAGTACGAGCAGTACTTC.

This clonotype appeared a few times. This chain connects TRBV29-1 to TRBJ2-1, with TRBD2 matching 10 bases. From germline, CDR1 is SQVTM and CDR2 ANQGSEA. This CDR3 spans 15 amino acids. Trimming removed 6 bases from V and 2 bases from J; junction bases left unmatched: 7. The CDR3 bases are TGCAGCGTGCCTAGGACTAGCGGTACCTACAATGAGCAGTTCTTC. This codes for CSVPRTSGTYNEQFF.